The clone carrying this TCR beta chain was seen only a few times. The target antigen is unknown. These data are taken from a study of identical twins. Findings and limits, study-wide: Carriage of fewer insertions was seen in abundant cord blood beta clonotypes, whereas memory repertoires showed none. Modelling underestimated the level of out-of-frame TCR alpha sharing observed in monozygotic twins.

This CDR3 is 14 amino acids long. The V gene's germline CDR1 is MDHEN and CDR2 SYDVKM. The V and J ends lost 5 bases and 7 bases respectively, with 18 bases between them. Healthy Caucasians, and only they, were the donors. From the 5' RACE reads, TCRdb called clonotypes with MiXCR, one entry per CDR3 protein. Of approximately 220,000 distinct CDR3 sequences listed, around 8% are singletons. The data were also submitted as part of a second study, on yellow fever vaccine responses in identical twins.

This sequence joins TRBV28 and TRBJ2-7, with D possibly matching TRBD2 (5 bases). The sample consisted of memory (CD45RO+) T cells sorted from blood. The receptor's source is a young woman in good health. The CDR3 here is CASSPGGLGGEQYF. DNA of the CDR3: TGTGCCAGCAGTCCTGGAGGCTTGGGCGGGGAGCAGTACTTC.